These 7 T cell receptor beta chains came from one sample sequenced in a study of T cells in women clearing cervical HPV infection. Profiled with immunoSEQ multiplex PCR; TCRdb holds only in-frame clones, not every one. This sample contains about 25,000 clones. The sequencing input was blood buffy coat. All receptors derive from a woman between 18 and 69 years old with a cervical HPV16 infection that either progressed to CIN3+ or cleared (not recorded which).

As concerns this clone: The read comes to an end 3 residues before the CDR3 does, leaving the germline J gene to fill in the end. J is TRBJ2-3 and V is TRBV6-2 or TRBV6-3; TRBD1 aligns across 9 bases. The CDR3 length is 15 residues. Germline V gene data show CDR1 as MNHEY and CDR2 as SVGEGT. The CDR3 protein is CASSSGTGTVETQYF. The covered CDR3 bases are TGTGCCAGCAGTTCAGGGACAGGGACCGTAGAGACG.

As for this clone: The observed sequence ends 3 residues before the CDR3 terminus, with the missing tail filled in from the germline J gene. The chain carries TRBV9 and TRBJ1-6; 9 bases agree with TRBD1. With V trimmed by 5 bases and J by 9 bases, 9 bases remained unmatched. CDR1 is SGDLS and CDR2 is YYNGEE in the germline V gene. The CDR3 covers 15 residues. The part of the CDR3 DNA that was read is TGTGCCAGCAGGGGGGGACAGGGAAACGGTTCACCC. Residues: CASRGGQGNGSP. The whole CDR3 region reads CASRGGQGNGSPLHF.

With regard to this clone: Read sequence stops 3 residues before the CDR3 end, and the germline J gene provides the missing end. The rearrangement joins TRBV7-9 to TRBJ1-5; D is ambiguous. Germline-derived CDR1 and CDR2 are SEHNR and FQNEAQ (reference sequence). This CDR3 has 13 residues. Between the trimmed V and J ends, which lost 3 bases and 4 bases, there was a span of 7 bases. The CDR3 protein is CASSFTVNQPQHF. CDR3 DNA, as far as it was read: TGTGCCAGCAGCTTTACTGTAAATCAGCCC.

For this clone: A junction end diverges from the germline sequence, so it may reflect a read error. The read finishes 3 residues shy of the CDR3 end, and the germline J gene is used to complete it. This chain links TRBV4-2 with TRBJ2-7; D perhaps matches TRBD1 (5 bases). Looked up from germline, CDR1 is LGHNA and CDR2 is YNFKEQ. This CDR3 has 13 amino acids. The DNA read from the CDR3 is TGCGCCAGCAGCCGGACAAGTACCTACGAG. This codes for CASSRTSTYE. The full CDR3 is CASSRTSTYEQYF.

Worth noting for this clone: One end of the junction does not line up with germline, which may come from a read error. The DNA ends 3 residues before the CDR3 does, and the rest of the CDR3 is filled in from the germline J gene. This CDR3 is also generated by other DNA sequences in the sample. This rearrangement joins TRBV12-3 or TRBV12-4 to TRBJ2-5; D is possibly TRBD1 (5 bases). The CDR3 length is 13 residues. The CDR3 DNA, read in part, is TGTGCCAGTAGTTCCCAGGGTCCAGAGACC. Translated, it gives CASSSQGPET. The full CDR3 is CASSSQGPETQYF.

In the case of this clone: The CDR3 end falls 3 residues outside the read, so it is completed with the germline J gene. The chain couples TRBV7-9 to TRBJ1-5; 9 bases are a match to TRBD1. The CDR3 length is 15 residues. Germline V CDR1 and CDR2: SEHNR, FQNEAQ (reference sequence). V shed 4 bases, J shed 2 bases, and the junction held 3 bases outside the gene matches. This chain's CDR3 is CASSSGQGGNQPQHF. Partial CDR3 DNA: TGTGCCAGCAGCTCGGGACAGGGAGGCAATCAGCCC.

In the case of this clone: Read coverage stops 3 residues before the CDR3 terminus; the germline J gene supplies the remainder. The rearrangement links TRBV9 to TRBJ2-5, with D possibly being TRBD2 (6 bases). The V and J ends lost 3 bases and 0 bases respectively, with 15 bases between them. CDR1 and CDR2 (germline): SGDLS, YYNGEE. This CDR3 contains 16 residues. The CDR3 spells CASSGRDLNYQETQYF. The DNA read from the CDR3 is TGTGCCAGCAGCGGCCGGGACTTAAACTACCAAGAGACC.